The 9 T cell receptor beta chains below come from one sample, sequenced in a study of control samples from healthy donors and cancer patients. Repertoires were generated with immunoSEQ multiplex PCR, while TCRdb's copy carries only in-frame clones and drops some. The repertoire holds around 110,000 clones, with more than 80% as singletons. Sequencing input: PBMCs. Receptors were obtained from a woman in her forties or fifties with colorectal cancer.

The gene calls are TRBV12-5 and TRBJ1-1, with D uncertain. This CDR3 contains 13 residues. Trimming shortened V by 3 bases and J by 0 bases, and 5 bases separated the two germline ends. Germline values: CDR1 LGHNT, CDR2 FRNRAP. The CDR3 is CASGLKVNTEAFF. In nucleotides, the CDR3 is TGTGCTAGTGGTTTAAAGGTGAACACTGAAGCTTTCTTT.

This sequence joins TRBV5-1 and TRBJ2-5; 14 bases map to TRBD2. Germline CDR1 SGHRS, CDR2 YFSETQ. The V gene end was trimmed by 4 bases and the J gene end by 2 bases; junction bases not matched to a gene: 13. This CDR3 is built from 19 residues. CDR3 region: CASSQPRGLAGGIQETQYF. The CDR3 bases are TGCGCCAGCAGCCAACCCCGTGGACTAGCGGGGGGCATACAAGAGACCCAGTACTTC.

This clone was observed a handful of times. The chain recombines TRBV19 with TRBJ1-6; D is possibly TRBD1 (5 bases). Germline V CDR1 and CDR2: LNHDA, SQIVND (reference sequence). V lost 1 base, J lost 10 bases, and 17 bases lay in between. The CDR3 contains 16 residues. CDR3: CASSIARSRADSPLHF. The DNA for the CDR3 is TGTGCCAGTAGTATAGCCCGGAGCAGGGCCGACTCACCCCTCCACTTT.

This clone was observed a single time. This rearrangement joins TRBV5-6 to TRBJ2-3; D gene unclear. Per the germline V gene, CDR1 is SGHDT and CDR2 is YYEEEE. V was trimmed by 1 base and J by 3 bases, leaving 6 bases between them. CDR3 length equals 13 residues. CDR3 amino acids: CASSLRATDTQYF. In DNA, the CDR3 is TGTGCCAGCAGCTTGAGGGCTACAGATACGCAGTATTTT.

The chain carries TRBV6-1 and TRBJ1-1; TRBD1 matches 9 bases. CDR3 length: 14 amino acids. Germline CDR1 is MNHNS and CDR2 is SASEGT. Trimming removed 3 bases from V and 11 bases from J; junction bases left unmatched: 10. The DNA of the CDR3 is TGTGCCAGCAGTGACCTAGACAGGACAGGGGTCGCTTTCTTT. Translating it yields CASSDLDRTGVAFF.

As DNA, the CDR3 is TGCGCCAGCAGCCACACGGGGGGACTCCGGGGCGAAAAACTGTTTTTT. Amino acid sequence: CASSHTGGLRGEKLFF. This chain joins TRBV4-1 and TRBJ1-4; tentatively, D is TRBD1 (5 bases). The CDR3 is 16 residues long. Trimming took off 3 bases at V and 8 bases at J, with 19 bases between the two ends. The germline gives CDR1 MGHRA, CDR2 YSYEKL.

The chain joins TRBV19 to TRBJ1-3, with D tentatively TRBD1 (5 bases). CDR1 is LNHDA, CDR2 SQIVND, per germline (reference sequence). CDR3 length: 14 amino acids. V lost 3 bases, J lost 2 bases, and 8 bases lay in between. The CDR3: CASSMNRPGNTIYF. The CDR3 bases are TGTGCCAGTAGTATGAACAGGCCTGGAAACACCATATATTTT. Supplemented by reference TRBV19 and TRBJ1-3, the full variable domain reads DGGITQSPKYLFRKEGQNVTLSCEQNLNHDAMYWYRQDPGQGLRLIYYSQIVNDFQKGDIAEGYSVSREKKESFPLTVTSAQKNPTAFYLCASSMNRPGNTIYFGEGSWLTVV.

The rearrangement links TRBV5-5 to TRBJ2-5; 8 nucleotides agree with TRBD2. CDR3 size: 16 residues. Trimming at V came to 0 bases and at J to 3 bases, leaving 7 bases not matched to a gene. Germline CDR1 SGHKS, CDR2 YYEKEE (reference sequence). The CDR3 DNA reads TGTGCCAGCAGCTTGGCCGGGTCGGGAGGGGAAGAGACCCAGTACTTC. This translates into CASSLAGSGGEETQYF.

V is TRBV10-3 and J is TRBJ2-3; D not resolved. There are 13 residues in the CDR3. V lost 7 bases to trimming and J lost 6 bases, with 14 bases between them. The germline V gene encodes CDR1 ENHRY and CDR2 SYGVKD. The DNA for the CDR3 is TGTGCCATCAATACGAAGGGTCGTGATACGCAGTATTTT. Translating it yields CAINTKGRDTQYF.